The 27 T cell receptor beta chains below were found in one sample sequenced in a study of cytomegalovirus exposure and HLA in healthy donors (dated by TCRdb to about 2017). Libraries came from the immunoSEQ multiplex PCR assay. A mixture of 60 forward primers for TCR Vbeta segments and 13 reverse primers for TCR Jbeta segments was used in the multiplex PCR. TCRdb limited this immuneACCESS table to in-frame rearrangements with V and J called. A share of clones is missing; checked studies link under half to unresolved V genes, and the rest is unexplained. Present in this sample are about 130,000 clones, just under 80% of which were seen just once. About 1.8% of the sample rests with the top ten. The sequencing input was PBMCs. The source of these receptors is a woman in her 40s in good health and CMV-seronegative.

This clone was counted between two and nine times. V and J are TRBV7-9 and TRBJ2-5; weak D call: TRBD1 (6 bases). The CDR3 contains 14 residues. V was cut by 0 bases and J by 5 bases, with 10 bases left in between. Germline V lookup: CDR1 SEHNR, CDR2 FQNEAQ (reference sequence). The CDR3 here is CASSLAPTGETQYF. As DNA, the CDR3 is TGTGCCAGCAGCTTAGCGCCAACAGGGGAGACCCAGTACTTC. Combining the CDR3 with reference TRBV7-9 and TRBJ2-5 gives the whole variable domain DTGVSQNPRHKITKRGQNVTFRCDPISEHNRLYWYRQTLGQGPEFLTYFQNEAQLEKSRLLSDRFSAERPKGSFSTLEIQRTEQGDSAMYLCASSLAPTGETQYFGPGTRLLVL.

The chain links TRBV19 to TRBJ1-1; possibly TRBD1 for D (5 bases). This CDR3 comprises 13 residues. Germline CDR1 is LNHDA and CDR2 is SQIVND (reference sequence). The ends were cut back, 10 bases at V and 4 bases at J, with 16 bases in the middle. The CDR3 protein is CATLGGYATEAFF. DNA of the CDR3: TGTGCCACCCTGGGGGGTTATGCCACTGAAGCTTTCTTT. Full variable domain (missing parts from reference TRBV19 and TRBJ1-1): DGGITQSPKYLFRKEGQNVTLSCEQNLNHDAMYWYRQDPGQGLRLIYYSQIVNDFQKGDIAEGYSVSREKKESFPLTVTSAQKNPTAFYLCATLGGYATEAFFGQGTRLTVV.

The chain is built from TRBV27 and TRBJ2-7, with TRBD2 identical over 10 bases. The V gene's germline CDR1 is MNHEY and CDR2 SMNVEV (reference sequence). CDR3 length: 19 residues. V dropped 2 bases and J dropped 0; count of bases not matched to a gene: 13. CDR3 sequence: CASSLQPGLAGATSYEQYF. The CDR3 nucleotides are TGTGCCAGCAGTTTACAGCCCGGGCTAGCGGGGGCCACCTCCTACGAGCAGTACTTC.

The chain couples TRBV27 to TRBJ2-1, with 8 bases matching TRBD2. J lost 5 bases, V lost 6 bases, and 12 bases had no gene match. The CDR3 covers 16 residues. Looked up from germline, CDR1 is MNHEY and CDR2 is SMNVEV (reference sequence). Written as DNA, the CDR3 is TGTGCCAGCAGCCCCGGGGGGGGCTGGCTCGACAATGAGCAGTTCTTC. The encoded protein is CASSPGGGWLDNEQFF.

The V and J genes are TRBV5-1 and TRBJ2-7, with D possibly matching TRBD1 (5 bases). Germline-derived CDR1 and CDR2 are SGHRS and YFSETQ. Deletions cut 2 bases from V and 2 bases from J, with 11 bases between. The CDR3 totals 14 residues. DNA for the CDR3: TGCGCCAGCAGCTTCAGGGTTGATACCTACGAGCAGTACTTC. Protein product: CASSFRVDTYEQYF.

CDR3 residues: CASRGSGEGPQHF. The CDR3 DNA sequence: TGTGCCAGCAGGGGTTCAGGGGAAGGGCCCCAGCATTTT. The chain carries TRBV28 and TRBJ1-5, with TRBD1 as a possible D gene (6 bases). Germline V lookup: CDR1 MDHEN, CDR2 SYDVKM. This CDR3 contains 13 residues. V dropped 6 bases and J dropped 9 bases, with 15 bases sitting between them.

The CDR3 sequence is CASSPSTDTQYF. The DNA of the CDR3 is TGTGCCAGCAGCCCTAGCACAGATACGCAGTATTTT. The chain has TRBV7-6 and TRBJ2-3; D is undetermined. The germline V gene encodes CDR1 SGHVS and CDR2 FNYEAQ. The length of the CDR3 is 12 residues. V shed 5 bases and J shed 0 bases, with 3 bases lying between them.

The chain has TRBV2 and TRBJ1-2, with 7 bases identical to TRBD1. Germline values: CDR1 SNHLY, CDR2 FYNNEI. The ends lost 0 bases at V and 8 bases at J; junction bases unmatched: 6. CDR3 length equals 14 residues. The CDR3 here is CASSEARQGDGYTF. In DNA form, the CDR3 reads TGTGCCAGCAGTGAAGCGCGGCAGGGGGACGGCTACACCTTC.

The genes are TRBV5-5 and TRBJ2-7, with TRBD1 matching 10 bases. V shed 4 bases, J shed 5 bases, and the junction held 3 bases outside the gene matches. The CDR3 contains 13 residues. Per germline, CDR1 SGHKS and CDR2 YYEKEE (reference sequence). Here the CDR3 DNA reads TGTGCCAGCAGCCGGGACAGGGGAGACGAGCAGTACTTC. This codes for CASSRDRGDEQYF.

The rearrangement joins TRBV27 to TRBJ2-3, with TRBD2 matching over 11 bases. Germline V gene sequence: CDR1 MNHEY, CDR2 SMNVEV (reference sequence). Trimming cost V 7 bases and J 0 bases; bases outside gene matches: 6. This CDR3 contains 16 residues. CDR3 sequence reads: CASTLAGGQSTDTQYF. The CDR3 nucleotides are TGTGCCAGCACCCTAGCGGGGGGACAAAGCACAGATACGCAGTATTTT.

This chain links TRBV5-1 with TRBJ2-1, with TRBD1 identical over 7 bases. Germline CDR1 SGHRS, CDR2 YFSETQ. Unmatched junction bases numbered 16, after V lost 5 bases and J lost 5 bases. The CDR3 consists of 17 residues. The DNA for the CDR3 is TGCGCCAGCAGGCCAACCCCCGGACAGGCCGGGGACAATGAGCAGTTCTTC. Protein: CASRPTPGQAGDNEQFF. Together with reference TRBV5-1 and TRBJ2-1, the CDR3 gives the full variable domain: KAGVTQTPRYLIKTRGQQVTLSCSPISGHRSVSWYQQTPGQGLQFLFEYFSETQRNKGNFPGRFSGRQFSNSRSEMNVSTLELGDSALYLCASRPTPGQAGDNEQFFGPGTRLTVL.

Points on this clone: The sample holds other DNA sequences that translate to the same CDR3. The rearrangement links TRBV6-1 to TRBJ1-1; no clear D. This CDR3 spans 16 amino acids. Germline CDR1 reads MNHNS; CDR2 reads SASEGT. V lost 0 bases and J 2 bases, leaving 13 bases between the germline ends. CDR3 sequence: CASSEASQLGNTEAFF. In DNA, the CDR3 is TGTGCCAGCAGTGAAGCATCACAGTTGGGCAACACTGAAGCTTTCTTT.

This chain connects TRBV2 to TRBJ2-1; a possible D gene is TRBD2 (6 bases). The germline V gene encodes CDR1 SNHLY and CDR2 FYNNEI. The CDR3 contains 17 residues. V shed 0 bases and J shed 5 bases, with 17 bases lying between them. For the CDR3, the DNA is TGTGCCAGCAGTGAAGCGCGGTTTGGAGGGAGAAACAATGAGCAGTTCTTC. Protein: CASSEARFGGRNNEQFF.

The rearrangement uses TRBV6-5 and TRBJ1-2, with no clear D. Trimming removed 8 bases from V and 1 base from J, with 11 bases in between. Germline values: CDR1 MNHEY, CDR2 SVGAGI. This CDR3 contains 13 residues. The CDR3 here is CASGQTFNYGYTF. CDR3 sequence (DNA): TGTGCCAGCGGTCAGACTTTTAACTATGGCTACACCTTC.

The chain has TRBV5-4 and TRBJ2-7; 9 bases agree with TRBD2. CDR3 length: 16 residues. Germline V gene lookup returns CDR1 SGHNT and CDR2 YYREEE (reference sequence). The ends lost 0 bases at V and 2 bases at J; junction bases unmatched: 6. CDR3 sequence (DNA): TGTGCCAGCAGCTTGGGCGGAAGCGGGAGGCCCTACGAGCAGTACTTC. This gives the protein CASSLGGSGRPYEQYF.

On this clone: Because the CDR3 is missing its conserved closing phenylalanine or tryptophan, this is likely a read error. For the CDR3, the DNA is TGTGCCAGCAGCTTAGCCACTTCAGGGTATGGCTACACCCTC. It specifies CASSLATSGYGYTL. The V call is TRBV11-2, the J call TRBJ1-2; a weak D match, TRBD1 (5 bases). The germline CDR1 and CDR2 sequences are SGHAT and FQNNGV. The V end lost 1 base, the J end lost 5 bases, and 11 bases lay between the germline ends. This CDR3 has 14 residues.

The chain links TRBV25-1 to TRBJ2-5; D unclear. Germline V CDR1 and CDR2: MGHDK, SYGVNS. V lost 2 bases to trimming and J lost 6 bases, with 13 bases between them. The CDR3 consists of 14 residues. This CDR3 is CASSEPEVTKTQYF. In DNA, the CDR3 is TGTGCCAGCAGTGAACCAGAAGTTACGAAGACCCAGTACTTC. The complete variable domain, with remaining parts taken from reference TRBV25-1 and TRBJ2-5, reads EADIYQTPRYLVIGTGKKITLECSQTMGHDKMYWYQQDPGMELHLIHYSYGVNSTEKGDLSSESTVSRIRTEHFPLTLESARPSHTSQYLCASSEPEVTKTQYFGPGTRLLVL.

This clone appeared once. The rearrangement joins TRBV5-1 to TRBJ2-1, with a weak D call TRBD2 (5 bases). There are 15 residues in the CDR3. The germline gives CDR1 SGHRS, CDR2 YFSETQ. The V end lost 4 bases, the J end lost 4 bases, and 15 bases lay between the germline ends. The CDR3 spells CASSLVSESYNEQFF. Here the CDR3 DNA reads TGCGCCAGCAGCCTCGTTAGCGAGTCTTACAATGAGCAGTTCTTC.

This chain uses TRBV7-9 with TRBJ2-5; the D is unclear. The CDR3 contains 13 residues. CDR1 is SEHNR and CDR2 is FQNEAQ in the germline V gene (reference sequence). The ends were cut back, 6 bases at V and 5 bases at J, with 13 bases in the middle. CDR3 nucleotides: TGTGCCAGCAGTCCCGCGGCCCCGGAGACCCAGTACTTC. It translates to CASSPAAPETQYF.

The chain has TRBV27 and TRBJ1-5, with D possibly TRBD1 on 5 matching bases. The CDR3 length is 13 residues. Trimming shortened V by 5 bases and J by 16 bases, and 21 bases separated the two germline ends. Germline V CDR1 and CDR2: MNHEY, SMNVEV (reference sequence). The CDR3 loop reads CASSGSGGLLPHF. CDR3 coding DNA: TGTGCCAGCAGTGGATCCGGGGGACTTCTACCCCATTTT.

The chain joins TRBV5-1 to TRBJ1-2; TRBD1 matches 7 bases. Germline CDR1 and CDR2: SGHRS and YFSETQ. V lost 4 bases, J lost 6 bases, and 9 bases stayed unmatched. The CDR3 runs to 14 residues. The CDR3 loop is CASSLRGDIHGYTF. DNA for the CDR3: TGCGCCAGCAGCCTCAGGGGGGACATACATGGCTACACCTTC.

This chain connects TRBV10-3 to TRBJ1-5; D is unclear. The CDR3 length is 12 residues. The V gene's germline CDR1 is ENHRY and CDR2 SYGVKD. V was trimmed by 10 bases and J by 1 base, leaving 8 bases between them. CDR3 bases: TGTGCCACCGGAGGAAGCAATCAGCCCCAGCATTTT. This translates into CATGGSNQPQHF.

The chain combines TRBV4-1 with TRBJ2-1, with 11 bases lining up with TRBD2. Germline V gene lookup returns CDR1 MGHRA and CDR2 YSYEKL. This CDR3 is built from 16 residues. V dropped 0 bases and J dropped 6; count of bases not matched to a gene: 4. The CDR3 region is CASSQDRLAGGNEQFF. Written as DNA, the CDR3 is TGCGCCAGCAGCCAAGATCGGCTAGCGGGGGGCAATGAGCAGTTCTTC.

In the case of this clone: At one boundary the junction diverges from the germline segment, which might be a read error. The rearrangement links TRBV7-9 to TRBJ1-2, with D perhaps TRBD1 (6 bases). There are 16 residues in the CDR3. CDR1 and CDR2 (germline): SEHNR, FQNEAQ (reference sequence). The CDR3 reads CSSSLAGTNANYGYTF. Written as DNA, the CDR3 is TGTTCCAGCAGCTTAGCGGGGACAAATGCTAACTATGGCTACACCTTC.

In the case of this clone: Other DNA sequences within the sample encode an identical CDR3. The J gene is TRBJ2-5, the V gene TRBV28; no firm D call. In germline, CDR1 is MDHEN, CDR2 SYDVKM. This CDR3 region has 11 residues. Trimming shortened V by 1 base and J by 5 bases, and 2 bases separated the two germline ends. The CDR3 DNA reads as TGTGCCAGCAGTTTATCGGAGACCCAGTACTTC. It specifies CASSLSETQYF.

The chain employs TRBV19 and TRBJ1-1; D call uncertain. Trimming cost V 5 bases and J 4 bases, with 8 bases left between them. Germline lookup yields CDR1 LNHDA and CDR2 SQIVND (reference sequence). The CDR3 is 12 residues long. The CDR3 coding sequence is TGTGCCAGTAGTGAGCTAGGCACTGAAGCTTTCTTT. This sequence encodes CASSELGTEAFF.

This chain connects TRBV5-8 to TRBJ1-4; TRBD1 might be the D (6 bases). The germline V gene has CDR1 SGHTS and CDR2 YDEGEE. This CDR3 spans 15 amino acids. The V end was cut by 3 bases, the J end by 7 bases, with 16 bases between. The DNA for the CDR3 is TGTGCCAGCAGCTCGGGTGGACAGTGGGTTGAAAAACTGTTTTTT. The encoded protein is CASSSGGQWVEKLFF.